This T cell receptor beta chain was documented in a study of shared clonotypes between healthy human individuals. Overall study findings and caveats: The genetic and exposure-history diversity represented was limited by few donors.

CDR3 size: 16 residues. V lost 2 bases and J lost 1, with 12 bases in between. In germline, CDR1 is SGHTA, CDR2 FQGNSA. Note on this clone: The antigen remains unidentified.

TCRdb's copy holds only in-frame clones and misses some; the assay was immunoSEQ multiplex PCR. Of a few million clones in the sample, approximately 90% are singletons; the top ten hold 0.11% to 0.15%. The specimen was naive CD4+ T cells sorted from blood. Subset denoted: CD45RA+ positively selected. The receptor's source is a man aged 18 to 29 in good health. This rearrangement joins TRBV7-2 to TRBJ1-5, with D possibly matching TRBD1 (5 bases). The chain's CDR3 is CASSLSRGGSNQPQHF. CDR3 sequence (DNA): TGTGCCAGCAGCTTATCGCGGGGGGGGAGCAATCAGCCCCAGCATTTT.